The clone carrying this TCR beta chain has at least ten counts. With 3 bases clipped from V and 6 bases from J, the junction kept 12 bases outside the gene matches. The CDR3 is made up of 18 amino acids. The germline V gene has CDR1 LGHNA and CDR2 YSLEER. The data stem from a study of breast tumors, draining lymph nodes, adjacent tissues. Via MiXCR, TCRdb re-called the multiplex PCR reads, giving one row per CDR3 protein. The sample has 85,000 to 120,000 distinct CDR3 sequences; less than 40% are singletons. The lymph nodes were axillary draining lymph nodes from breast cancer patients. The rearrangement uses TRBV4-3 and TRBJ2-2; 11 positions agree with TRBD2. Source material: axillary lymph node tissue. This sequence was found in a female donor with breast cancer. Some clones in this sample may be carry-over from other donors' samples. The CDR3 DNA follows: TGCGCCAGCAGCCATCTGGCTAGCGGGGGGTCTTGGTCCGGGGAGCTGTTTTTT. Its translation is CASSHLASGGSWSGELFF.